This T cell receptor beta chain was recorded in a study of blood T cells in healthy people across ages. The study, taken as a whole, reports: Both higher diversity and more naive CD4+ cells marked long-lived donors when set against aged donors.

Through a sample-barcoded 5' primer and a J-beta primer mix, a second PCR was run for roughly 6 to 11 cycles. TCRdb redid the calling of the 5' RACE reads with MiXCR, one entry per CDR3 protein. The sample comprises 650,000 to 800,000 distinct CDR3 sequences, around two fifths of which are singletons, and about 21% rests with the top ten. This clonotype came up a few times. Its matching antigen is unknown. V lost 3 bases, J lost 8 bases, and 15 bases lay in between. In germline, CDR1 is DFQATT, CDR2 SNEGSKA (reference sequence). CDR3 length equals 13 residues. The chain is built from TRBV20-1 and TRBJ2-3; D is possibly TRBD2 (5 bases). This clonotype originated in a man in his 60s in good health. The sequencing input was blood. As DNA, the CDR3 is TGCAGTGCTAGTCTAGCCCCCGAGGGTACGCAGTATTTT. Residues: CSASLAPEGTQYF.